The 7 T cell receptor beta chains presented below share a single source sample, sequenced in a study of cytomegalovirus exposure and HLA in healthy donors. Primers included in the PCR were 60 Vbeta and 13 Jbeta primers. Sequenced by immunoSEQ multiplex PCR; TCRdb stores in-frame clones only, minus some. Among about 150,000 clones listed, around 82% were seen once. Sequenced: PBMCs. These receptors were obtained from a woman between 50 and 59 years old in good health and CMV-seropositive.

This clone was recorded once. The rearrangement joins TRBV4-2 to TRBJ2-6, with TRBD1 identical over 10 bases. Germline V gene data show CDR1 as LGHNA and CDR2 as YNFKEQ. With V trimmed by 4 bases and J by 0 bases, 9 bases remained unmatched. There are 19 residues in the CDR3. CDR3 sequence reads: CASSPMGGTGASGANVLTF. CDR3 in DNA: TGTGCCAGCAGCCCAATGGGGGGGACAGGGGCCTCTGGGGCCAACGTCCTGACTTTC.

This rearrangement joins TRBV4-3 to TRBJ2-6; tentative D call: TRBD2 (5 bases). CDR1 is LGHNA and CDR2 is YSLEER in the germline V gene. This CDR3 contains 16 residues. Trimming took 0 bases from V and 1 from J, leaving 7 bases between them. The CDR3 nucleotides read TGCGCCAGCAGCCAAGAGACGGGGTCTGGGGCCAACGTCCTGACTTTC. Its protein product is CASSQETGSGANVLTF.

A single count supports this clone. The chain links TRBV7-9 to TRBJ2-5, with 10 bases fitting TRBD2. The CDR3 is 15 residues long. Germline assignment: CDR1 SEHNR and CDR2 FQNEAQ (reference sequence). V trimming: 2 bases; J trimming: 5 bases; junction bases outside the gene matches: 5. The chain's CDR3 is CASSLIAGGRETQYF. In DNA, the CDR3 is TGTGCCAGCAGCTTAATAGCGGGGGGACGGGAGACCCAGTACTTC. Variable domain in full (rest from reference TRBV7-9 and TRBJ2-5): DTGVSQNPRHKITKRGQNVTFRCDPISEHNRLYWYRQTLGQGPEFLTYFQNEAQLEKSRLLSDRFSAERPKGSFSTLEIQRTEQGDSAMYLCASSLIAGGRETQYFGPGTRLLVL.

The chain links TRBV27 to TRBJ2-3; 9 positions agree with TRBD2. The CDR3 spans 15 residues. Germline V CDR1 and CDR2: MNHEY, SMNVEV (reference sequence). V was pared by 5 bases and J by 0 bases, with 3 bases of the junction left unmatched. The CDR3 loop is CASSLTSGSTDTQYF. CDR3 in DNA: TGTGCCAGCAGTCTTACTAGCGGGAGCACAGATACGCAGTATTTT.

This clone came up a few times. The rearrangement uses TRBV18 and TRBJ2-1, with 7 bases lining up with TRBD1. The CDR3 length is 16 residues. V gave up 3 bases and J gave up 0 bases; unmatched junction bases: 5. Per germline, CDR1 KGHSH and CDR2 LQKENI. The CDR3 sequence: CASSPGTVSSYNEQFF. The CDR3 nucleotides are TGTGCCAGCTCACCGGGGACAGTCAGCTCCTACAATGAGCAGTTCTTC.

This clone was counted a single time. V and J are TRBV18 and TRBJ1-1; D perhaps matches TRBD1 (5 bases). Deletions cut 1 base from V and 1 base from J, with 7 bases between. This CDR3 region has 14 residues. Looked up from germline, CDR1 is KGHSH and CDR2 is LQKENI. The CDR3 DNA reads TGTGCCAGCTCACCACAGGGGAAGAACACTGAAGCTTTCTTT. It translates to CASSPQGKNTEAFF.

The V call is TRBV7-3, the J call TRBJ1-1, with no clear D. This CDR3 has 17 residues. Trimming shortened V by 5 bases and J by 5 bases, and 24 bases separated the two germline ends. From germline, CDR1 is SGHTA and CDR2 FQGTGA. This CDR3 reads CASSPHFEKPQRTEAFF. The DNA for the CDR3 is TGTGCCAGCAGCCCTCACTTCGAGAAACCCCAGAGGACTGAAGCTTTCTTT.